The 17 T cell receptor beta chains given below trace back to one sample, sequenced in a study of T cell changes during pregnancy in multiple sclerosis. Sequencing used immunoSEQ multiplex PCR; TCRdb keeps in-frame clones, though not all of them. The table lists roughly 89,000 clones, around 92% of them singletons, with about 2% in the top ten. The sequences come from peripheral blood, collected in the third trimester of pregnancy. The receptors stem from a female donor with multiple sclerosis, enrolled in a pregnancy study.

The CDR3 nucleotides read TGTGCCAGCAGCCAAGGGGCCACCAACACTGAAGCTTTCTTT. Translation gives CASSQGATNTEAFF. The V gene is TRBV11-3, the J gene TRBJ1-1; TRBD1 is a possible D gene (5 bases). Germline loops: CDR1 SGHNT, CDR2 YENEEA. The CDR3 is 14 amino acids. Between the trimmed V and J ends, which lost 5 bases and 2 bases, there was a span of 12 bases.

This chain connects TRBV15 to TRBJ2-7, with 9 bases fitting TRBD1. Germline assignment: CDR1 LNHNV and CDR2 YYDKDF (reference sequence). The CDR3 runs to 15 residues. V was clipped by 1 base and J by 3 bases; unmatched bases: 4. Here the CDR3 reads CATSRAGQGSYEQYF. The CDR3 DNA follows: TGTGCCACCAGCAGAGCGGGACAGGGTAGCTACGAGCAGTACTTC.

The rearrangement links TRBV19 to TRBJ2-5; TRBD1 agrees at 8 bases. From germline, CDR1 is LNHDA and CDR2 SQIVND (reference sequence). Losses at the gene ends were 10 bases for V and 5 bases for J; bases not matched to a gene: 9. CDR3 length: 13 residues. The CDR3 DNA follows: TGTGCCACCGCCAGGGGGCCCCTGGAGACCCAGTACTTC. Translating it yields CATARGPLETQYF. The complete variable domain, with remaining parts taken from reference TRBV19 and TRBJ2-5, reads DGGITQSPKYLFRKEGQNVTLSCEQNLNHDAMYWYRQDPGQGLRLIYYSQIVNDFQKGDIAEGYSVSREKKESFPLTVTSAQKNPTAFYLCATARGPLETQYFGPGTRLLVL.

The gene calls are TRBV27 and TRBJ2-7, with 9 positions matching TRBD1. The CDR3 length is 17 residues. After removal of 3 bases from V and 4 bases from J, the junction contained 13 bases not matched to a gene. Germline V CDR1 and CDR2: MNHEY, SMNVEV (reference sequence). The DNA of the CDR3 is TGTGCCAGCAGTTTCCTCGGGACAGGGCTCGGAATATACGAGCAGTACTTC. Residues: CASSFLGTGLGIYEQYF.

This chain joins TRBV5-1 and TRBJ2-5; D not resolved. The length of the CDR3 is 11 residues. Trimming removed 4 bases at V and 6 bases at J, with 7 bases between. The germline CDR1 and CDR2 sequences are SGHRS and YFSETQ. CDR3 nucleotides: TGCGCCAGCAGCCCCCTCCAGACCCAGTACTTC. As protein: CASSPLQTQYF.

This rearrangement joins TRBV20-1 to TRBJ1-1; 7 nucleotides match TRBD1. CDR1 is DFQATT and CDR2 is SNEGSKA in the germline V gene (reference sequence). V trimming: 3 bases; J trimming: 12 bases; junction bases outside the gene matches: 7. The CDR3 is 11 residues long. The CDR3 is CSARLDRLSFF. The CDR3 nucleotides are TGCAGTGCTAGGTTGGACAGGCTCTCTTTCTTT.

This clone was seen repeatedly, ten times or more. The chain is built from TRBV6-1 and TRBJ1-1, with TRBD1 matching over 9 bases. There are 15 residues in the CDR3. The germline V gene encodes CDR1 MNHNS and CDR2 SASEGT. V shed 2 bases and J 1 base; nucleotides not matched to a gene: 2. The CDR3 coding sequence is TGTGCCAGCAGTGAATTGGGACAGGGGAACACTGAAGCTTTCTTT. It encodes CASSELGQGNTEAFF.

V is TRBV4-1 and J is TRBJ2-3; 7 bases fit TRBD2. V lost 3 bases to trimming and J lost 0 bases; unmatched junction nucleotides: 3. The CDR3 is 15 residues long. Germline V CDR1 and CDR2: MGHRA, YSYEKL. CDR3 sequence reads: CASSQVAGSTDTQYF. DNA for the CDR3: TGCGCCAGCAGCCAGGTAGCGGGTAGCACAGATACGCAGTATTTT.

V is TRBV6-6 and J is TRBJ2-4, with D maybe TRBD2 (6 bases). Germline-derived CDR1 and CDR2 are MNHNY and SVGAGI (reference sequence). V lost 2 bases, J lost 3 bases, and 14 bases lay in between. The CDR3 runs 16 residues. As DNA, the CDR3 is TGTGCCAGCAGTTACGACGGGAGCGATGTCAAAAACATTCAGTACTTC. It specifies CASSYDGSDVKNIQYF.

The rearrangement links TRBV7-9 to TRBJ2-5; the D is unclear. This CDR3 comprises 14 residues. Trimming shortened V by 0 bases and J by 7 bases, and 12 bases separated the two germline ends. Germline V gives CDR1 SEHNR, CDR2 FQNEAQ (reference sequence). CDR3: CASSLALPPGTQYF. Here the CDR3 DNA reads TGTGCCAGCAGCTTAGCCCTCCCTCCGGGGACCCAGTACTTC.

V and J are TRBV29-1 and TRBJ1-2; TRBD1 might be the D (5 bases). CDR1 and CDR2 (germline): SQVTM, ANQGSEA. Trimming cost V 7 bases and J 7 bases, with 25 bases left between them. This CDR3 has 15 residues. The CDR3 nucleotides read TGCAGCGGGGTGGAGGGAGGGACGGGTTCCGCTGGCTACACCTTC. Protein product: CSGVEGGTGSAGYTF.

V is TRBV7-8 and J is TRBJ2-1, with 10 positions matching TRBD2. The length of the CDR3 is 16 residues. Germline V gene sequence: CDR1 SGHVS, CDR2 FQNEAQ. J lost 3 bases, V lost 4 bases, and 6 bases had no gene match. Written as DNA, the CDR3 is TGTGCCAGCAGCTCCCCCGGACTAGCGGACTACAATGAGCAGTTCTTC. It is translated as CASSSPGLADYNEQFF. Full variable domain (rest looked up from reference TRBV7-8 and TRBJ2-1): GAGVSQSPRYKVAKRGQDVALRCDPISGHVSLFWYQQALGQGPEFLTYFQNEAQLDKSGLPSDRFFAERPEGSVSTLKIQRTQQEDSAVYLCASSSPGLADYNEQFFGPGTRLTVL.

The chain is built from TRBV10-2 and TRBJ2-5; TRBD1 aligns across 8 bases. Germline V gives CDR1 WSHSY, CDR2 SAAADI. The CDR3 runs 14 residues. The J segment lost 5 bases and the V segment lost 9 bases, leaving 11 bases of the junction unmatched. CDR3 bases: TGCGCCAGTGAAGGGACAGGACATATGGAGACCCAGTACTTC. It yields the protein CASEGTGHMETQYF.

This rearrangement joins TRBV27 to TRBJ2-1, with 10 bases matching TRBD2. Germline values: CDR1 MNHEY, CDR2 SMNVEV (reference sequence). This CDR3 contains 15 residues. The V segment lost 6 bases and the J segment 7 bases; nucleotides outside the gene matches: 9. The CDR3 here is CASRRWASGRNEQFF. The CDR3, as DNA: TGTGCCAGCAGGCGGTGGGCTAGCGGGAGAAATGAGCAGTTCTTC.

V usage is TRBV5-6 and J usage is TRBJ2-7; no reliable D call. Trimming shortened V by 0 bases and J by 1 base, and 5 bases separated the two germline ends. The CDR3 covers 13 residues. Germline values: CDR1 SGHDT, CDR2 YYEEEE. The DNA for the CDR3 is TGTGCCAGCAGCTTGGGGAGTTCCTACGAGCAGTACTTC. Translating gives CASSLGSSYEQYF.

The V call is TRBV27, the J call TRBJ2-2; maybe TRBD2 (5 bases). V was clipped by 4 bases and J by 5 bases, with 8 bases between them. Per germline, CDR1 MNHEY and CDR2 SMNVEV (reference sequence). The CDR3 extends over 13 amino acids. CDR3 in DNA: TGTGCCAGCAGTTCTCTAGCAACCGGGGAGCTGTTTTTT. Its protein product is CASSSLATGELFF.

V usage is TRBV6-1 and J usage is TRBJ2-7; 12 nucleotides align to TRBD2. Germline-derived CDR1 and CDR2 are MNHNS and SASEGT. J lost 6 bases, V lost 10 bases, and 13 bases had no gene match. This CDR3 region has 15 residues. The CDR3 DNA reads TGTGCCACCTCCCTTGAGGGACTAGCGGGCCTCGAGCAGTACTTC. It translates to CATSLEGLAGLEQYF.